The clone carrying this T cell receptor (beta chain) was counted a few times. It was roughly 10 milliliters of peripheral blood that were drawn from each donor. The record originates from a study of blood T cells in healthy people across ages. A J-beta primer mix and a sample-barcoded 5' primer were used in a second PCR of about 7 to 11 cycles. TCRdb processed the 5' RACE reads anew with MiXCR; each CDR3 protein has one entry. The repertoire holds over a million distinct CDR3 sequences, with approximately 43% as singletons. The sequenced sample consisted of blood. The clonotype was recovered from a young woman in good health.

CDR3 nucleotides: TGTGCCATCAGTGACGGGCAGCCGGGGGAGACCCAGTACTTC. This translates into CAISDGQPGETQYF. V usage is TRBV10-3 and J usage is TRBJ2-5; D is possibly TRBD2 (5 bases). The V end lost 3 bases, the J end lost 5 bases, and 13 bases lay between the germline ends. The CDR3 sequence is 14 residues long. The germline V gene encodes CDR1 ENHRY and CDR2 SYGVKD.